These T cell receptor beta chains were read from a single sample in a study of patients and donors after allogeneic stem cell transplantation. TCRdb called the RT-PCR reads again in MiXCR, with one record for every CDR3 protein. Among approximately 150,000 distinct CDR3 sequences listed, about 32% were seen once. The specimen sequenced was blood, either unsorted or a sorted T cell fraction (not recorded which). These receptors were taken from a human donor who was either an allogeneic HSCT recipient or a stem cell or donor lymphocyte infusion donor (not recorded which). It is not recorded whose cells these are; they may come from a transplant donor. CDR3s include the opening cysteine and the closing phenylalanine or tryptophan. The D gene is left open where the match is weak. Some rows mark clone size as missing; the rest say once, few, many or name a class of expanded clone.

TRBJ2-5 - - TRBV5-1 CASSLVQGLQETQYF TGCGCCAGCAGCTTGGTACAGGGCCTCCAAGAGACCCAGTACTTC
TRBJ1-1 few TRBD1 TRBV3-1 CASTSSTGEGASTEAFF TGTGCCAGCACCTCATCTACGGGGGAGGGGGCGAGCACTGAAGCTTTCTTT
TRBJ2-1 - TRBD2 TRBV20-1 CSANRLAGRLYNEQFF TGCAGTGCAAACCGACTAGCGGGGCGGCTATACAATGAGCAGTTCTTC
TRBJ1-4 few - TRBV19 CASSWSREKLFF TGTGCCAGTTCCTGGAGTCGTGAAAAACTGTTTTTT
TRBJ2-5 - - TRBV6-6 CASSYGVETQYF TGTGCCAGCAGTTACGGGGTGGAGACCCAGTACTTC
TRBJ1-4 - TRBD1 TRBV15 CATSRVPGGEKLFF TGTGCCACCAGCAGAGTGCCAGGGGGGGAAAAACTGTTTTTT
TRBJ1-4 - - TRBV20-1 CSARASTGETNEKLFF TGCAGTGCTAGAGCCTCGACAGGAGAGACTAATGAAAAACTGTTTTTT
TRBJ1-2 many - TRBV27 CASSLTGFNYGYTF TGTGCCAGCAGTCTGACAGGTTTTAACTATGGCTACACCTTC
TRBJ1-5 many TRBD1 TRBV20-1 CSARGDSLGQPQHF TGCAGTGCTAGAGGGGACAGCTTGGGTCAGCCCCAGCATTTT
TRBJ2-2 - - TRBV7-2 CASSLVGPLGPGELFF TGTGCCAGCAGCTTAGTAGGACCCCTAGGCCCCGGGGAGCTGTTTTTT
TRBJ2-3 - - TRBV21-1 CASKQNTAGGPTDTQYF TGTGCCAGCAAGCAAAATACAGCGGGAGGGCCGACAGATACGCAGTATTTT
TRBJ2-7 - - TRBV6-5 CASSYGIEQYF TGTGCCAGCAGTTACGGGATCGAGCAGTACTTC
TRBJ2-1 - TRBD1 TRBV18 CASSPTGEQFF TGTGCCAGCTCACCGACAGGGGAGCAGTTCTTC